Below are 32 T cell receptor beta chains sequenced from a single sample in a study of T cell responses to AZD1222 COVID-19 vaccine. Generated by immunoSEQ multiplex PCR, the TCRdb table keeps only in-frame clones and is missing some. The data hold tens of thousands of clones, with 90% observed a single time. The sample was peripheral blood, taken on day 0 of AZD1222 vaccination. These TCRs come from an adult in good health.

The chain carries TRBV6-5 and TRBJ1-3, with D unresolved. Germline CDR1 is MNHEY and CDR2 is SVGAGI. Trimming stripped 2 bases from V and 3 bases from J, with 8 bases between. The CDR3 is 14 amino acids. CDR3 loop: CASSYREVGNTIYF. As DNA, the CDR3 is TGTGCCAGCAGTTACCGGGAGGTTGGAAACACCATATATTTT.

The chain couples TRBV2 to TRBJ2-3; TRBD1 might be the D (8 bases). V was clipped by 4 bases and J by 2 bases, with 19 bases between them. Germline CDR1 is SNHLY and CDR2 is FYNNEI. This CDR3 spans 17 amino acids. The CDR3 reads CASSGKGGDRYTDTQYF. In DNA, the CDR3 is TGTGCCAGCAGTGGGAAAGGGGGGGACAGGTACACAGATACGCAGTATTTT.

V gene TRBV5-1 combines with J gene TRBJ2-7; tentative D call: TRBD1 (6 bases). Trimming left V 2 bases short and J 2 bases short, with 11 bases between. There are 14 residues in the CDR3. The germline V gene has CDR1 SGHRS and CDR2 YFSETQ. CDR3 loop: CASSFRTATYEQYF. CDR3 nucleotides: TGCGCCAGCAGCTTCAGGACAGCCACCTACGAGCAGTACTTC. The whole variable domain, filled in from reference TRBV5-1 and TRBJ2-7, reads KAGVTQTPRYLIKTRGQQVTLSCSPISGHRSVSWYQQTPGQGLQFLFEYFSETQRNKGNFPGRFSGRQFSNSRSEMNVSTLELGDSALYLCASSFRTATYEQYFGPGTRLTVT.

In this sample, this clone turned up once. This chain links TRBV12-3 or TRBV12-4 with TRBJ2-3; D uncertain. V was clipped by 6 bases and J by 2 bases, with 6 bases between them. This CDR3 comprises 12 residues. The CDR3 nucleotides read TGTGCCAGCAGACGCTCCACAGATACGCAGTATTTT. Its protein product is CASRRSTDTQYF.

The chain joins TRBV24-1 to TRBJ1-1; 7 nucleotides match TRBD1. CDR1 is KGHDR, CDR2 SFDVKD, per germline. V lost 4 bases to trimming and J lost 5 bases; unmatched junction nucleotides: 6. This CDR3 has 14 amino acids. The CDR3 reads CATSDPTGETEAFF. In DNA form, the CDR3 reads TGTGCCACCAGTGACCCTACAGGGGAAACTGAAGCTTTCTTT.

The gene calls are TRBV6-5 and TRBJ2-7; D remains unclear. The germline V gene encodes CDR1 MNHEY and CDR2 SVGAGI. Between the trimmed V and J ends, which lost 8 bases and 2 bases, there was a span of 19 bases. This CDR3 is built from 15 residues. In DNA form, the CDR3 reads TGTGCCAGCCTTAGAGGTGGTGGCGATGCCTACGAGCAGTACTTC. The encoded protein is CASLRGGGDAYEQYF.

V usage is TRBV27 and J usage is TRBJ1-6; TRBD1 might be the D (6 bases). The V end lost 5 bases, the J end lost 10 bases, and 15 bases lay between the germline ends. The CDR3 loop spans 14 amino acids. CDR1 is MNHEY, CDR2 SMNVEV, per germline (reference sequence). Here the CDR3 reads CASSDYRVGSPLHF. CDR3 coding DNA: TGTGCCAGCAGTGACTACAGGGTCGGGTCACCCCTCCACTTT.

Only one count was recorded for this clone. The chain recombines TRBV5-1 with TRBJ2-3; 9 bases fit TRBD2. Germline V CDR1 and CDR2: SGHRS, YFSETQ. With V trimmed by 0 bases and J by 0 bases, 8 bases remained unmatched. The CDR3 consists of 18 residues. The CDR3 reads CASSLVGSGGESTDTQYF. CDR3 coding DNA: TGCGCCAGCAGCTTGGTGGGTAGCGGGGGCGAGAGCACAGATACGCAGTATTTT.

V usage is TRBV25-1 and J usage is TRBJ1-2; D perhaps matches TRBD1 (5 bases). This CDR3 is built from 13 residues. Germline values: CDR1 MGHDK, CDR2 SYGVNS. V lost 6 bases, J lost 8 bases, and 16 bases lay in between. CDR3 in DNA: TGTGCCAGCAGCTTGGGGACCATCGTGGGCTACACCTTC. Its translation is CASSLGTIVGYTF.

The gene calls are TRBV24-1 and TRBJ2-2; D remains ambiguous. Per the germline V gene, CDR1 is KGHDR and CDR2 is SFDVKD. With 7 bases removed from V and 4 bases from J, the gap between germline ends came to 6 bases. CDR3 size: 12 residues. The chain's CDR3 is CATSPPTGELFF. For the CDR3, the DNA is TGTGCCACCAGCCCACCCACCGGGGAGCTGTTTTTT.

CDR3 sequence (DNA): TGCGCCAGCAGCTGGGGGGACAGGGCTTACAATGAGCAGTTCTTC. Translating gives CASSWGDRAYNEQFF. The chain joins TRBV5-1 to TRBJ2-1; 9 positions agree with TRBD1. Losses at the gene ends were 3 bases for V and 4 bases for J; bases not matched to a gene: 5. This CDR3 spans 15 amino acids. Germline CDR1 SGHRS, CDR2 YFSETQ.

The chain employs TRBV7-3 and TRBJ2-1; 13 bases are a match to TRBD2. The germline CDR1 and CDR2 sequences are SGHTA and FQGTGA. V was pared by 5 bases and J by 0 bases, with 4 bases of the junction left unmatched. The CDR3 totals 17 residues. This CDR3 reads CASSPGTSGNSYNEQFF. In DNA, the CDR3 is TGTGCCAGCAGCCCAGGGACTAGCGGGAACTCCTACAATGAGCAGTTCTTC.

This clone turned up a few times. This chain links TRBV12-3 or TRBV12-4 with TRBJ2-1, with TRBD1 as a possible D gene (5 bases). The CDR3 contains 13 residues. V was trimmed by 5 bases and J by 5 bases, leaving 10 bases between them. The CDR3, as DNA: TGTGCCAGCAGTCCGGAAGGGGACAATGAGCAGTTCTTC. Translation: CASSPEGDNEQFF.

CDR3 sequence: CASGRRGYNEQFF. CDR3 coding DNA: TGTGCCAGCGGCAGGCGGGGCTACAATGAGCAGTTCTTC. The chain recombines TRBV7-2 with TRBJ2-1, with D possibly TRBD2 on 6 matching bases. The V and J ends lost 8 bases and 3 bases respectively, with 11 bases between them. Per the germline V gene, CDR1 is SGHTA and CDR2 is FQGNSA. This CDR3 is 13 amino acids long.

This clone has a single count. This chain uses TRBV6-4 with TRBJ1-1; D not resolved. Trimming shortened V by 6 bases and J by 0 bases, and 14 bases separated the two germline ends. CDR3 length: 15 residues. CDR1 is MRHNA, CDR2 SNTAGT, per germline. This CDR3 is CASSEIPGVNTEAFF. The DNA of the CDR3 is TGTGCCAGCAGCGAGATTCCGGGAGTGAACACTGAAGCTTTCTTT.

The chain combines TRBV13 with TRBJ2-5; 8 bases agree with TRBD2. The CDR3 sequence is 16 residues long. The junction had 12 bases not matched to a gene; V was cut back by 5 bases and J by 4 bases. Germline V lookup: CDR1 PRHDT, CDR2 FYEKMQ (reference sequence). CDR3 nucleotides: TGTGCCAGCAGCATTACTCCCCGGGGGGGCAGAGAGACCCAGTACTTC. Translation gives CASSITPRGGRETQYF.

V is TRBV2 and J is TRBJ1-1; the D is unclear. Trimming pared 7 bases from V and 0 bases from J, leaving 9 bases between. The CDR3 loop spans 13 amino acids. Germline V lookup: CDR1 SNHLY, CDR2 FYNNEI. The CDR3: CASKREMNTEAFF. In nucleotides, the CDR3 is TGTGCCAGCAAGAGGGAGATGAACACTGAAGCTTTCTTT.

This clone was seen a few times. J is TRBJ2-7 and V is TRBV10-3; TRBD2 agrees at 8 bases. Germline CDR1 reads ENHRY; CDR2 reads SYGVKD. This CDR3 region has 13 residues. With 6 bases clipped from V and 5 bases from J, the junction kept 6 bases outside the gene matches. The DNA of the CDR3 is TGTGCCATCAGATTAGCGGGATCGGACGAGCAGTACTTC. Its protein is CAIRLAGSDEQYF.

The genes are TRBV20-1 and TRBJ2-3, with D possibly matching TRBD2 (5 bases). Germline-derived CDR1 and CDR2 are DFQATT and SNEGSKA (reference sequence). The V end was cut by 3 bases, the J end by 5 bases, with 15 bases between. CDR3 length equals 14 residues. The CDR3 sequence is CSASSVDLGDTQYF. CDR3 DNA sequence: TGCAGTGCTAGTTCCGTGGACTTGGGAGATACGCAGTATTTT.

The gene calls are TRBV4-2 and TRBJ1-1; tentatively, D is TRBD1 (5 bases). Trimming removed 0 bases at V and 1 base at J, with 21 bases between. The CDR3 is made up of 19 amino acids. CDR1 LGHNA and CDR2 YNFKEQ come from the germline V gene. The CDR3 sequence: CASSQDLEGPGRSNTEAFF. As DNA, the CDR3 is TGTGCCAGCAGCCAAGATCTAGAAGGGCCAGGGAGATCGAACACTGAAGCTTTCTTT.

Only one count was recorded for this clone. The rearrangement uses TRBV27 and TRBJ1-1, with 9 bases that match TRBD1. CDR3 length: 14 residues. Trimming removed 5 bases from V and 11 bases from J; junction bases left unmatched: 12. Germline V gene data show CDR1 as MNHEY and CDR2 as SMNVEV (reference sequence). CDR3 sequence: CASSPSFLDRGAFF. CDR3 nucleotides: TGTGCCAGCAGTCCATCCTTCCTGGACAGGGGTGCTTTCTTT.

This rearrangement joins TRBV27 to TRBJ2-5; 9 bases line up with TRBD2. CDR3 length equals 18 residues. V was pared by 5 bases and J by 5 bases, with 18 bases of the junction left unmatched. Germline loops: CDR1 MNHEY, CDR2 SMNVEV (reference sequence). The CDR3 coding sequence is TGTGCCAGCAGTGCAGCAGGGATAGCGGGAGTTTCCGGGGAGACCCAGTACTTC. This gives the protein CASSAAGIAGVSGETQYF.

The rearrangement uses TRBV7-3 and TRBJ2-3, with unresolved D. V lost 5 bases to trimming and J lost 4 bases, with 7 bases between them. From germline, CDR1 is SGHTA and CDR2 FQGTGA. There are 12 residues in the CDR3. As DNA, the CDR3 is TGTGCCAGCAGCCGTACCGCAGATACGCAGTATTTT. It specifies CASSRTADTQYF.

The chain joins TRBV11-2 to TRBJ1-2; D is ambiguous. Germline lookup yields CDR1 SGHAT and CDR2 FQNNGV. The CDR3 sequence is 15 residues long. V was trimmed by 5 bases and J by 4 bases, leaving 17 bases between them. The CDR3 DNA reads as TGTGCCAGCAGCGACCGGACCGCGGATACCTATGGCTACACCTTC. The encoded protein is CASSDRTADTYGYTF. Full variable domain (rest looked up from reference TRBV11-2 and TRBJ1-2): EAGVAQSPRYKIIEKRQSVAFWCNPISGHATLYWYQQILGQGPKLLIQFQNNGVVDDSQLPKDRFSAERLKGVDSTLKIQPAKLEDSAVYLCASSDRTADTYGYTFGSGTRLTVV.

The CDR3 sequence: CASSFRDSGSQAFF. DNA for the CDR3: TGTGCCAGCAGTTTTAGGGACTCAGGGAGTCAAGCTTTCTTT. This sequence joins TRBV7-9 and TRBJ1-1, with D perhaps matching TRBD1 (5 bases). In germline, CDR1 is SEHNR, CDR2 FQNEAQ (reference sequence). The V end lost 6 bases, the J end lost 9 bases, and 20 bases lay between the germline ends. The CDR3 has 14 amino acids.

The chain combines TRBV7-2 with TRBJ2-1; 8 bases line up with TRBD1. Germline CDR1 SGHTA, CDR2 FQGNSA. Trimming removed 4 bases from V and 10 bases from J; junction bases left unmatched: 21. CDR3 length: 18 residues. CDR3 coding DNA: TGTGCCAGCAGCTGGCAAGGTGACGGGACAGGCGCCCCGAGGGAGCAGTTCTTC. Translating it yields CASSWQGDGTGAPREQFF.

The CDR3 sequence: CASSPRRGSTEAFF. The CDR3 nucleotides are TGTGCCAGCAGCCCCCGGCGGGGGAGCACTGAAGCTTTCTTT. The chain couples TRBV5-6 to TRBJ1-1, with D possibly TRBD1 on 5 matching bases. V was cut by 4 bases and J by 4 bases, with 14 bases left in between. The germline gives CDR1 SGHDT, CDR2 YYEEEE. This CDR3 is built from 14 residues.

V and J are TRBV2 and TRBJ1-2; D is uncertain. Germline assignment: CDR1 SNHLY and CDR2 FYNNEI. CDR3 length: 13 residues. V was trimmed by 3 bases and J by 2 bases, leaving 7 bases between them. Here the CDR3 reads CASSEWINYGYTF. CDR3 nucleotide sequence: TGTGCCAGCAGTGAGTGGATAAACTATGGCTACACCTTC.

The V gene is TRBV7-3, the J gene TRBJ1-2; possible D gene TRBD1, 6 bases. The CDR3 is 14 amino acids. The V gene lost 5 bases and the J gene lost 4 bases, with 14 bases spanning the gap. In germline, CDR1 is SGHTA, CDR2 FQGTGA. The CDR3 spells CASSPNTGSYGYTF. CDR3 bases: TGTGCCAGCAGCCCCAATACAGGGTCCTATGGCTACACCTTC.

The V and J genes are TRBV20-1 and TRBJ2-7, with 7 bases lining up with TRBD2. V was clipped by 5 bases and J by 1 base; unmatched bases: 8. The CDR3 extends over 14 amino acids. Germline V lookup: CDR1 DFQATT, CDR2 SNEGSKA (reference sequence). The CDR3 here is CSARGPGGSYEQYF. CDR3 sequence (DNA): TGCAGTGCTCGTGGACCCGGGGGGTCCTACGAGCAGTACTTC.

This clone was counted once. This rearrangement joins TRBV7-3 to TRBJ2-2; D is uncertain. Trimming stripped 3 bases from V and 8 bases from J, with 7 bases between. Germline V gene data show CDR1 as SGHTA and CDR2 as FQGTGA. The CDR3 consists of 12 residues. CDR3 sequence (DNA): TGTGCCAGCAGCTTTCGGGTTGGGGAGCTGTTTTTT. Translated, it gives CASSFRVGELFF.

The chain recombines TRBV7-3 with TRBJ2-1; D call uncertain. V gave up 2 bases and J gave up 8 bases, with 13 bases separating them. This CDR3 has 14 amino acids. Germline assignment: CDR1 SGHTA and CDR2 FQGTGA. The CDR3 sequence: CASSLAVYGDEQFF. As DNA, the CDR3 is TGTGCCAGCAGCTTAGCGGTTTATGGCGATGAGCAGTTCTTC. Variable domain in full (rest from reference TRBV7-3 and TRBJ2-1): GAGVSQTPSNKVTEKGKYVELRCDPISGHTALYWYRQSLGQGPEFLIYFQGTGAADDSGLPNDRFFAVRPEGSVSTLKIQRTERGDSAVYLCASSLAVYGDEQFFGPGTRLTVL.